Sequencing of this TCR beta chain was carried out in a study of chemoradiotherapy in HPV16-positive cancers. The wider study: Candidate HPV-specific clones and shared TCR motifs came from a couple of HPV16-positive patients.

Study-level findings and limits: Candidate HPV-specific clones and E7-related TCR motifs grew in tumor during treatment. The functional HPV-specific definition rests on just two HPV16-positive patients. For HPV16-positive patients, expanding HPV-responsive T cells associated with longer recurrence-free survival.

Trimming removed 5 bases from V and 1 base from J, with 14 bases in between. CDR1 and CDR2 from the germline V gene are MNHEY and SMNVEV (reference sequence). This CDR3 contains 15 residues. On this clone itself: Its target is unknown.

Sequencing was performed with immunoSEQ multiplex PCR; in TCRdb, only in-frame clones are kept and a portion is missing. The top ten hold around a fifth of the sample, which has 14,000 or so clones, less than 70% seen once. V usage is TRBV27 and J usage is TRBJ1-2; unclear D gene. This TCR came from a human donor with HPV-associated anogenital cancer. This specimen was collected from a patient who underwent chemoradiotherapy. The CDR3 here is CASSKGKGLNYGYTF. The CDR3 DNA follows: TGTGCCAGCAGTAAGGGAAAGGGCCTTAACTATGGCTACACCTTC.